This entry lists 8 T cell receptor beta chains sequenced from one sample in a study of blood T cell repertoires in COVID-19 (dated by TCRdb to the early 2020s). The library was generated by the immunoSEQ multiplex PCR assay. TCRdb stores this immuneACCESS table with in-frame sequences only. Part of the clones is absent; in the studies checked, under half of the shortfall reflects unresolved V genes, and no reason is known for the rest. This sample lists over 90,000 clones; nearly 90% were detected once. Of the sample, 2% to 2.5% falls within the top ten clones. The material sequenced was peripheral blood. These receptor sequences come from a man aged 50 to 59 with active COVID-19.

A few counts support this clone. The rearrangement uses TRBV3-1 (or the pseudogene TRBV3-2) and TRBJ1-6; 8 bases line up with TRBD1. J gave up 8 bases and V 1 base, and 4 bases lay outside the gene matches. The CDR3 covers 15 residues. Germline CDR1 and CDR2: LGHDT and YNNKEL (reference sequence). This chain's CDR3 is CASSQGQGIDSPLHF. CDR3 in DNA: TGTGCCAGCAGCCAAGGACAGGGGATAGATTCACCCCTCCACTTT.

In nucleotides, the CDR3 is TGTGCCAGCAAACGTGGAAATAGCCACAATGAGCAGTTCTTC. Protein: CASKRGNSHNEQFF. The V and J genes are TRBV6-5 and TRBJ2-1; D uncertain. The CDR3 runs 14 residues. CDR1 MNHEY and CDR2 SVGAGI come from the germline V gene. V shed 7 bases and J shed 5 bases, with 15 bases lying between them.

The DNA of the CDR3 is TGTGCCAGCAGCGGACAGGGAAATTCACCCCTCCACTTT. As protein: CASSGQGNSPLHF. The genes are TRBV6-5 and TRBJ1-6, with TRBD1 matching 8 bases. This CDR3 has 13 residues. CDR1 is MNHEY and CDR2 is SVGAGI in the germline V gene. After removal of 6 bases from V and 7 bases from J, the junction contained 2 bases not matched to a gene.

The CDR3 bases are TGCGCCAGCAGTCAATCGATATTTCAGGGGCTAGCCAAAAACATTCAGTACTTC. As protein: CASSQSIFQGLAKNIQYF. The chain links TRBV23-1 to TRBJ2-4, with D maybe TRBD1 (6 bases). TRBV23-1 is identified as an open reading frame with a role that is uncertain. V lost 0 bases, J lost 0 bases, and 15 bases lay in between. This CDR3 is 18 amino acids long.

The chain uses TRBV19 and TRBJ1-3, with D perhaps TRBD1 (5 bases). There are 19 residues in the CDR3. The V gene's germline CDR1 is LNHDA and CDR2 SQIVND (reference sequence). V was shortened by 5 bases and J by 0 bases, with 23 bases between the two germline ends. Here the CDR3 DNA reads TGTGCCAGTAGTGCCGCCTGGGGCAGATCCTCGAGCTCTGGAAACACCATATATTTT. Its protein is CASSAAWGRSSSSGNTIYF.

The chain carries TRBV5-1 and TRBJ2-5; D ambiguous. From germline, CDR1 is SGHRS and CDR2 YFSETQ. The CDR3 runs to 15 residues. With 2 bases removed from V and 3 bases from J, the gap between germline ends came to 14 bases. CDR3 nucleotides: TGCGCCAGCAGCTTATCGAATCAGGCCGAAGAGACCCAGTACTTC. It encodes CASSLSNQAEETQYF.

There are a few counts of this clone. The J gene is TRBJ1-6, the V gene TRBV2, with D perhaps TRBD1 (5 bases). CDR1 and CDR2 from the germline V gene are SNHLY and FYNNEI. This CDR3 is built from 13 residues. The ends were cut back, 8 bases at V and 10 bases at J, with 15 bases in the middle. In DNA form, the CDR3 reads TGTGCCAGCCTGGACATGATGGGGTCACCCCTCCACTTT. Amino acid sequence: CASLDMMGSPLHF.

Here the CDR3 reads CASTPDRGETQYF. DNA of the CDR3: TGTGCCAGCACCCCAGACAGGGGTGAGACCCAGTACTTC. The rearrangement links TRBV18 to TRBJ2-5; 8 positions agree with TRBD1. The CDR3 consists of 13 residues. CDR1 is KGHSH, CDR2 LQKENI, per germline. The V and J ends lost 8 bases and 5 bases, in that order; junction bases with no gene match: 7.